A selection of T cell receptor beta chains follows, all from one sample in a study of early T cells in non-severe SARS-CoV-2 infection. TCRdb re-analysed the 5' RACE reads in MiXCR, keeping a single row per CDR3 protein. The table lists approximately 41,000 distinct CDR3 sequences, 4.5% to 5.5% of them singletons, with about a sixth in the top ten. Sequenced sample: whole blood. These receptors came from an adult who was a healthcare worker with PCR-confirmed SARS-CoV-2 infection or an uninfected control (not recorded which). Both conserved end residues are part of each CDR3. A D gene is named only where the DNA matches it firmly. A row's size may be missing; if present it is once, few, many or a size class.

>TRBD1|many|TRBJ1-2|TRBV30
TGTGCCTGGTTCAGACCGACAGGGGGTTCCTATGGCTACACCTTC
CAWFRPTGGSYGYTF
>-|-|TRBJ2-1|TRBV7-9
TGTGCCAGCAGCCCTGGGGGAGTCAATGAGCAGTTCTTC
CASSPGGVNEQFF
>TRBD1|many|TRBJ2-3|TRBV9
TGTGCCAGCAGCTCCTTGGACAGGGGGGAAGATACGCAGTATTTT
CASSSLDRGEDTQYF
>-|-|TRBJ1-4|TRBV4-1
TGCGCCAGCAGCCAAGGGAGGACCAGTCGAGAAAAACTGTTTTTT
CASSQGRTSREKLFF
>-|many|TRBJ2-7|TRBV7-9
TGTGCCAGCAGCCCTGCGGCTTCCTACGAGCAGTACTTC
CASSPAASYEQYF
>-|many|TRBJ2-5|TRBV18
TGTGCCAGCTCACCACAGGGAATCGTACAAGAGACCCAGTACTTC
CASSPQGIVQETQYF
>TRBD1|many|TRBJ1-2|TRBV12-3/TRBV12-4
TGTGCCAGCACCTCCCGGGGACAGGGGGATTACTATGGCTACACCTTC
CASTSRGQGDYYGYTF
>TRBD1|many|TRBJ2-2|TRBV2
TGTGCCAGCCGGGACAGGGGGCTCCAGAACACCGGGGAGCTGTTTTTT
CASRDRGLQNTGELFF
>TRBD1|medium-sized|TRBJ2-7|TRBV14
TGTGCCAGCAGCCAACTACAGACAGGGGAATCTTACGAGCAGTACTTC
CASSQLQTGESYEQYF
>-|-|TRBJ2-5|TRBV20-1
TGCAGTGCTAGGAGAGAGACCCAGTACTTC
CSARRETQYF
>-|many|TRBJ1-1|TRBV12-3/TRBV12-4
TGTGCCAGCAGTTGGCGGGTTAGGACTGAAGCTTTCTTT
CASSWRVRTEAFF
>-|many|TRBJ1-5|TRBV18
TGTGCCAGCTCACCATCAACGCCGGATAATCAGCCCCAGCATTTT
CASSPSTPDNQPQHF
>-|many|TRBJ2-7|TRBV6-1
TGTGCCAGCAGTGTCGGGGGCCTCTACGAGCAGTACTTC
CASSVGGLYEQYF
>-|many|TRBJ2-3|TRBV11-2
TGTGCCAGCAGCTTAGCACCCACAGATACGCAGTATTTT
CASSLAPTDTQYF
>-|many|TRBJ1-4|TRBV3-1
TGTGCCAGCAGCCAAGAGATGGGGATTGTTGAAAAACTGTTTTTT
CASSQEMGIVEKLFF
>-|-|TRBJ2-2|TRBV14
TGTGCCAGCAGCCACGGACAGCAGAACACCGGGGAGCTGTTTTTT
CASSHGQQNTGELFF
>-|many|TRBJ2-3|TRBV12-5
TGTGCTAGTGGTCCTTTGGACCGGGACGGAGGAAGCACAGATACGCAGTATTTT
CASGPLDRDGGSTDTQYF
>TRBD2|many|TRBJ2-1|TRBV2
TGTGCCACCCAGGTAGGGACTAGCGGCAATGAGCAGTTCTTC
CATQVGTSGNEQFF
>-|many|TRBJ2-1|TRBV11-2
TGTGCCAGCAGCCTAAGGAGGGTTATCAATGAGCAGTTCTTC
CASSLRRVINEQFF
>-|many|TRBJ1-2|TRBV20-1
TGCAGTGCGACCGGGACGGGCTATGGCTACACCTTC
CSATGTGYGYTF
>-|few|TRBJ1-5|TRBV12-5
TGTGCTAGTGGTTTGGGACATCAGCCCCAGCATTTT
CASGLGHQPQHF
>TRBD1|many|TRBJ2-7|TRBV20-1
TGCAGTGCTAGAGAGTTTAGGGGGACAGGGGTCCCCTACGAGCAGTACTTC
CSAREFRGTGVPYEQYF
>-|many|TRBJ2-3|TRBV7-2
TGTGCCAGCAGCTTAGGGCCAGACTTTACTAGCACAGATACGCAGTATTTT
CASSLGPDFTSTDTQYF
>-|many|TRBJ2-1|TRBV29-1
TGCAGCGTTGAAGAAGCCCAATGGGGTGAGCAGTTCTTC
CSVEEAQWGEQFF
>TRBD2|few|TRBJ2-3|TRBV3-1
TGTGCCAGCAGCCAAGAAGGGCTAGCGGGAGCCTTCACAGATACGCAGTATTTT
CASSQEGLAGAFTDTQYF
>-|-|TRBJ2-7|TRBV5-1
TGCGCCAGCAGCTTGGCCATTTTCAAAGGGTACGAGCAGTACTTC
CASSLAIFKGYEQYF
>-|many|TRBJ2-7|TRBV20-1
TGCAGTGCATTCCTGGGACTTGAGTACGAGCAGTACTTC
CSAFLGLEYEQYF